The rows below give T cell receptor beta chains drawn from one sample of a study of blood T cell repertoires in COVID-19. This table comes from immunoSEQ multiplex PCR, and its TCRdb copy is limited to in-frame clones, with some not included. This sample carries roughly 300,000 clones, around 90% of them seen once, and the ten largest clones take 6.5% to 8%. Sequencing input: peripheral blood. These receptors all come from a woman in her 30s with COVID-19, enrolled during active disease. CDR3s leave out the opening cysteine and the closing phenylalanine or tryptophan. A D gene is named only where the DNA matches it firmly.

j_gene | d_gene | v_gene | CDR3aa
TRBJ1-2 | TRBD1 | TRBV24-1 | ATSQGQGATT
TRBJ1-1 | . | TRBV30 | AWKQVGAF
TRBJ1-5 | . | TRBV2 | ASRGTTTGNQPQH
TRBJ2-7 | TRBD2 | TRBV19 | ASSIRPFSGQGPSYEQY
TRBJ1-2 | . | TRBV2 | ASTPSNYGYT
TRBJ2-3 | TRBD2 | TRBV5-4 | ASSSPGLAVDTQY
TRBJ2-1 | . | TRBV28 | ASTRRGSWGEQF
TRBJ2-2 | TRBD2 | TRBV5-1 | ASSLYGGRARAGELF
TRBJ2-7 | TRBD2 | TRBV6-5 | ASSYSKQLADYEQY
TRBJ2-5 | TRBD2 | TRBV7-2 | ASSSGLAGRTETQY
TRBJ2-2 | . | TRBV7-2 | ASNFRHTGELF
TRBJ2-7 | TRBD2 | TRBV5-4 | ASSLDGTSYYEQY
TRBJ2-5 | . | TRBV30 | AWSGGPDSQETQY
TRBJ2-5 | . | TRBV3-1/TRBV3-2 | ASSQDPTGQETQY
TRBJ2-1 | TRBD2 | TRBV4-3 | ASSQDGRAHNEQF
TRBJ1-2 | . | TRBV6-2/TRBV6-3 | ASSYSRSLDSYGYT
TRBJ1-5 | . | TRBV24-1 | ATQEGNQPQH
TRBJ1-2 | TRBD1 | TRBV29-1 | SVGDRGQGGYT
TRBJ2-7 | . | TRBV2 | ASRRGTGEQY
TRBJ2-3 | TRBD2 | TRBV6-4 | ASSDSAGVPDTQY
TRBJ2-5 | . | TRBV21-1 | ASSKEGVKVRETQY
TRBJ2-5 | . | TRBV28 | ASSPGVGRETQY
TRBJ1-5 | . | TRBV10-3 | AISENNGNQPQH
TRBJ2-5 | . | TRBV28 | ASSPWPGQETQY